A selection of T cell receptor beta chains follows, all from one sample in a study of blood T cell repertoires in COVID-19. This table comes from immunoSEQ multiplex PCR, and its TCRdb copy is limited to in-frame clones, with some not included. This sample has around 380,000 clones, with about 87% found just once. The sample was PBMCs or T cells enriched from blood (not recorded which). These receptors came from a man aged 30-40 years who had recovered from COVID-19. CDR3s include the opening cysteine and the closing phenylalanine or tryptophan.

v_gene	j_gene	CDR3aa
TRBV2	TRBJ1-1	CASSGHPGTEAFF
TRBV19	TRBJ1-6	CASSIQTGHSPLHF
TRBV27	TRBJ2-7	CASSLDRSSYEQYF
TRBV11-3	TRBJ2-7	CASSHIRDYSYEQYF
TRBV3-1/TRBV3-2	TRBJ1-4	CASSQVSGTNEKLFF
TRBV30	TRBJ1-6	CAWSVLDMNSPLHF
TRBV5-1	TRBJ2-1	CASGTGRPYNEQFF
TRBV12-3/TRBV12-4	TRBJ1-2	CASSEVNYGYTF
TRBV7-9	TRBJ1-1	CASSRGWAEAFF
TRBV7-2	TRBJ2-3	CASSLRQSDTQYF
TRBV5-4	TRBJ1-1	CASSPRDSENTEAFF
TRBV9	TRBJ1-1	CASSAGGMNTEAFF
TRBV7-2	TRBJ2-2	CASSLPGLAITGELFF
TRBV10-3	TRBJ1-2	CAISPTGDHGYTF
TRBV12-3/TRBV12-4	TRBJ2-7	CASSLSRGVEQYF
TRBV5-1	TRBJ2-1	CASSQLAGVNNEQFF
TRBV6-5	TRBJ2-2	CASSYAQGHLPGELFF
TRBV19	TRBJ1-5	CASSGLMTSQPQHF
TRBV25-1	TRBJ1-5	CASRQGSQPQHF
TRBV5-5	TRBJ2-2	CASSNDGGANTGELFF
TRBV10-1	TRBJ1-5	CASSGQLNQPQHF
TRBV6-5	TRBJ1-1	CASNLQLNTEAFF
TRBV4-2	TRBJ1-1	CASSQVSGGQTGEAFF
TRBV18	TRBJ2-5	CASSRNQGDSGQTQYF
TRBV3-1/TRBV3-2	TRBJ1-1	CASRSDGSGGNTEAFF
TRBV6-5	TRBJ2-1	CASGDYRGADEQFF
TRBV18	TRBJ2-7	CASSPLGGGEQYF
TRBV9	TRBJ2-1	CASSVVETSYNEQFF
TRBV10-3	TRBJ1-2	CAISEAGVYGYTF
TRBV2	TRBJ1-3	CASSTGVAGNTIYF
TRBV7-9	TRBJ2-5	CASSLDRWGQNQETQYF
TRBV10-3	TRBJ2-3	CAISGTSAPGTDTQYF
TRBV9	TRBJ2-5	CASSVDAGTGEQETQYF
TRBV30	TRBJ1-6	CAWTSGTLYNSPLHF
TRBV27	TRBJ1-1	CASSPQVQGAHNEAFF
TRBV7-9	TRBJ2-3	CASSLTLALGADTQYF
TRBV5-1	TRBJ1-5	CASSLTGSRPQHF
TRBV6-5	TRBJ1-4	CASSYSTRTTNEKLFF
TRBV10-3	TRBJ2-3	CAISVPSGFTDTQYF
TRBV20-1	TRBJ2-3	CSANEWATDTQYF